Each of the 21 T cell receptor beta chains below was sequenced from the same sample in a study of shared clonotypes between healthy human individuals. The protocol was immunoSEQ multiplex PCR, while the TCRdb copy is restricted to in-frame clones and leaves out a portion. Here the sample spans over 850,000 clones, about four fifths being singletons. The source material was memory CD4+ T cells from PBMCs. As to subset: CD45RA-negative fraction. These receptor sequences come from a man younger than 35 in good health. Some clones in this sample may be carry-over from other donors' samples.

This clone occurred a few times. J is TRBJ1-2 and V is TRBV25-1; TRBD1 might be the D (5 bases). CDR3 length equals 15 residues. V was cut by 1 base and J by 2 bases, with 11 bases left in between. Germline CDR1 MGHDK, CDR2 SYGVNS. DNA of the CDR3: TGTGCCAGCAGTGAATGGCAGGGAGGGAACTATGGCTACACCTTC. It is translated as CASSEWQGGNYGYTF.

The chain couples TRBV29-1 to TRBJ2-7, with 8 nucleotides matching TRBD1. The CDR3 runs 15 residues. V was clipped by 6 bases and J by 1 base; unmatched bases: 11. The germline CDR1 and CDR2 sequences are SQVTM and ANQGSEA. This CDR3 is CSVPSGQGFSYEQYF. CDR3 coding DNA: TGCAGCGTGCCGTCCGGACAGGGTTTTTCCTACGAGCAGTACTTC.

This sequence joins TRBV2 and TRBJ2-2; weak D call: TRBD2 (5 bases). The CDR3 runs 14 residues. Germline assignment: CDR1 SNHLY and CDR2 FYNNEI. Deletions cut 4 bases from V and 1 base from J, with 7 bases between. The CDR3 is CASSGTLNTGELFF. In DNA, the CDR3 is TGTGCCAGCAGTGGGACTCTGAACACCGGGGAGCTGTTTTTT. Full variable domain (outside the CDR3, taken from reference TRBV2 and TRBJ2-2): EPEVTQTPSHQVTQMGQEVILRCVPISNHLYFYWYRQILGQKVEFLVSFYNNEISEKSEIFDDQFSVERPDGSNFTLKIRSTKLEDSAMYFCASSGTLNTGELFFGEGSRLTVL.

The chain carries TRBV30 and TRBJ2-3; 9 bases match TRBD2. CDR1 is GTSNPN, CDR2 SVGIG, per germline (reference sequence). Losses at the gene ends were 4 bases for V and 2 bases for J; bases not matched to a gene: 19. This CDR3 is built from 19 residues. DNA of the CDR3: TGTGCCTGGACAAACAGGCGGCTAGCGGGAACAAAAATCACAGATACGCAGTATTTT. Its translation: CAWTNRRLAGTKITDTQYF.

The V and J genes are TRBV6-1 and TRBJ2-2; 9 nucleotides agree with TRBD1. With V trimmed by 7 bases and J by 6 bases, 6 bases remained unmatched. CDR1 is MNHNS and CDR2 is SASEGT in the germline V gene. CDR3 length: 14 amino acids. DNA for the CDR3: TGTGCCAGCACCGTGGACAGGGGATCCGGGGAGCTGTTTTTT. Translating it yields CASTVDRGSGELFF.

Worth noting for this clone: Additional DNA sequences in this sample encode the identical CDR3. The V call is TRBV19, the J call TRBJ1-2; D is unclear. The CDR3 extends over 13 amino acids. V was trimmed by 3 bases and J by 2 bases, leaving 7 bases between them. Germline lookup yields CDR1 LNHDA and CDR2 SQIVND (reference sequence). The chain's CDR3 is CASSIGLNYGYTF. Written as DNA, the CDR3 is TGTGCCAGTAGTATCGGACTGAACTATGGCTACACCTTC.

V and J are TRBV9 and TRBJ2-1; 7 nucleotides match TRBD2. The germline CDR1 and CDR2 sequences are SGDLS and YYNGEE. V dropped 3 bases and J dropped 15; count of bases not matched to a gene: 12. This CDR3 has 13 residues. The CDR3 protein is CASSDTAGPRRFF. CDR3 nucleotides: TGTGCCAGCAGCGACACAGCGGGACCGAGGCGGTTCTTC.

The rearrangement uses TRBV6-5 and TRBJ1-2; possibly TRBD1 for D (5 bases). V was trimmed by 5 bases and J by 5 bases, leaving 12 bases between them. The V gene's germline CDR1 is MNHEY and CDR2 SVGAGI. This CDR3 spans 13 amino acids. CDR3 bases: TGTGCCAGCAGTGGGGGTTCATTATATGGCTACACCTTC. Amino acids: CASSGGSLYGYTF.

This clone was recorded a few times. The chain links TRBV28 to TRBJ1-2, with a tentative D call TRBD1 (6 bases). Germline V gene lookup returns CDR1 MDHEN and CDR2 SYDVKM. The CDR3 totals 13 residues. Trimming stripped 10 bases from V and 0 bases from J, with 12 bases between. The CDR3 reads CATSDSTNYGYTF. The DNA for the CDR3 is TGTGCCACCTCGGACAGCACTAACTATGGCTACACCTTC.

The V gene is TRBV7-2, the J gene TRBJ1-5; no definite D call. Germline V lookup: CDR1 SGHTA, CDR2 FQGNSA. Trimming took off 5 bases at V and 1 base at J, with 12 bases between the two ends. The CDR3 consists of 15 residues. The CDR3: CASSPGILSNQPQHF. The CDR3 DNA reads as TGTGCCAGCAGCCCCGGGATTCTAAGCAATCAGCCCCAGCATTTT.

In this sample, this clone turned up a few times. The chain has TRBV28 and TRBJ1-1; unclear D gene. With 10 bases removed from V and 2 bases from J, the gap between germline ends came to 14 bases. Germline loops: CDR1 MDHEN, CDR2 SYDVKM. The CDR3 extends over 13 amino acids. CDR3 in amino acids: CATLSPVNTEAFF. The CDR3 region has the DNA TGTGCCACCCTTAGTCCGGTAAACACTGAAGCTTTCTTT.

This chain connects TRBV28 to TRBJ1-5; D remains unclear. V lost 5 bases and J lost 5, with 13 bases in between. The CDR3 has 14 amino acids. Germline CDR1 is MDHEN and CDR2 is SYDVKM. CDR3 loop: CASSTRRDYQPQHF. The CDR3 DNA reads as TGTGCCAGCAGTACCCGACGGGATTATCAGCCCCAGCATTTT.

This chain joins TRBV28 and TRBJ1-5; D perhaps matches TRBD1 (5 bases). Trimming left V 6 bases short and J 7 bases short, with 16 bases between. The CDR3 loop spans 14 amino acids. CDR1 and CDR2 from the germline V gene are MDHEN and SYDVKM. This chain's CDR3 is CASSPRVRHQPQHF. Here the CDR3 DNA reads TGTGCCAGCAGCCCCAGGGTGAGGCACCAGCCCCAGCATTTT.

The chain is built from TRBV4-1 and TRBJ1-2; TRBD1 agrees at 7 bases. With 4 bases clipped from V and 8 bases from J, the junction kept 13 bases outside the gene matches. CDR1 is MGHRA and CDR2 is YSYEKL in the germline V gene. This CDR3 region has 15 residues. The CDR3, as DNA: TGCGCCAGCAGCCCACGGGAGGGGGCGAGTAACGGCTACACCTTC. Protein: CASSPREGASNGYTF.

This clone was seen many times. This chain connects TRBV9 to TRBJ2-1; unclear D gene. V was cut by 5 bases and J by 3 bases, with 12 bases left in between. The germline V gene encodes CDR1 SGDLS and CDR2 YYNGEE. CDR3 size: 14 residues. CDR3 DNA: TGTGCCAGCAGTGCAGATCCAGTCTACAATGAGCAGTTCTTC. Translation: CASSADPVYNEQFF.

The chain recombines TRBV27 with TRBJ2-1; D not resolved. Germline V gives CDR1 MNHEY, CDR2 SMNVEV (reference sequence). V dropped 1 base and J dropped 0 bases, with 13 bases sitting between them. This CDR3 has 17 residues. The CDR3 sequence is CASSLYAASASYNEQFF. The CDR3 DNA sequence: TGTGCCAGCAGTTTATACGCGGCGTCCGCCTCCTACAATGAGCAGTTCTTC.

The chain employs TRBV7-2 and TRBJ1-1, with D hard to call. The CDR3 consists of 12 residues. Germline V CDR1 and CDR2: SGHTA, FQGNSA. V lost 1 base and J lost 8, with 8 bases in between. CDR3 coding DNA: TGTGCCAGCAGCTTAGATTTAGCGGAAGCTTTCTTT. Translating it yields CASSLDLAEAFF.

CDR3 sequence (DNA): TGCGCCAGCAGCTTGTCCGCCGGGCTAGCCGGTATCTATGAGCAGTTCTTC. Encoded protein: CASSLSAGLAGIYEQFF. The V call is TRBV5-1, the J call TRBJ2-1, with a tentative D call TRBD2 (5 bases). CDR3 size: 17 residues. V was cut by 1 base and J by 8 bases, with 22 bases left in between. Germline CDR1 and CDR2: SGHRS and YFSETQ.

The table lists this clone with many counts. The chain carries TRBV19 and TRBJ2-7; D unclear. Germline assignment: CDR1 LNHDA and CDR2 SQIVND (reference sequence). V gave up 4 bases and J gave up 3 bases, with 10 bases separating them. This CDR3 is built from 13 residues. The CDR3 protein is CASSKGRVYEQYF. In DNA form, the CDR3 reads TGTGCCAGTAGTAAGGGCAGAGTCTACGAGCAGTACTTC.

The V gene is TRBV9, the J gene TRBJ1-3; D gene ambiguous. The germline CDR1 and CDR2 sequences are SGDLS and YYNGEE. Between the trimmed V and J ends, which lost 0 bases and 3 bases, there was a span of 10 bases. CDR3 length equals 15 residues. The CDR3 protein is CASSVERAHGNTIYF. As DNA, the CDR3 is TGTGCCAGCAGCGTAGAGAGGGCGCATGGAAACACCATATATTTT.

The chain carries TRBV25-1 and TRBJ2-7; the match to TRBD2 covers 9 bases. Germline V gene data show CDR1 as MGHDK and CDR2 as SYGVNS. The CDR3 length is 16 residues. The junction had 9 bases not matched to a gene; V was cut back by 4 bases and J by 2 bases. The CDR3 DNA sequence: TGTGCCAGCAGTGTAGGTGCGGGAGGGCCGCCCTACGAGCAGTACTTC. Amino acids: CASSVGAGGPPYEQYF.